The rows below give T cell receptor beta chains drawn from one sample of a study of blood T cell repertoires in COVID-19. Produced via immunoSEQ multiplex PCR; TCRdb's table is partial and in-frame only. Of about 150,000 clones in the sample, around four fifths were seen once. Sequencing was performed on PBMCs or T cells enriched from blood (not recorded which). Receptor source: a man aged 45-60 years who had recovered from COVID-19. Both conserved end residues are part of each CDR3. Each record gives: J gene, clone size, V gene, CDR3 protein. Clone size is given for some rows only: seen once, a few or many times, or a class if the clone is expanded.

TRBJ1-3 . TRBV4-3 CASSQQSGAGGNTIYF
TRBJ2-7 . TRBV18 CASSLEGTPYEQYF
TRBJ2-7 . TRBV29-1 CSVAQGAYEQYF
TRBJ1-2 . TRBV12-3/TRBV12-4 CASSSTGRYGYTF
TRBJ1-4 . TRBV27 CASSLSGSYNEKLFF
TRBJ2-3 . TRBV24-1 CATSDPNPPGFDGTDTQYF
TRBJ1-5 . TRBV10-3 CAISGHSYSNQPQHF
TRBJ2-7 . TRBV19 CASSTGQGYEQYF
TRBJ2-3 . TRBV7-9 CASSPHPSGLAGTDTQYF
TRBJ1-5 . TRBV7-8 CASSLARDQGPPLPQHF
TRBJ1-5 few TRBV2 CASRRVGQPQHF
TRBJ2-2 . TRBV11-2 CASSPRRGENTGELFF
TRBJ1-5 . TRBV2 CASGREGGQNQPQHF
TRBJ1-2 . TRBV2 CASSENRGRNYGYTF
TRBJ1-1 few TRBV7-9 CASSPREETPNTEAFF
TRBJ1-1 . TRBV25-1 CASSEYRNTEAFF
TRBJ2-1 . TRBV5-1 CASRLRDRGQGEQFF
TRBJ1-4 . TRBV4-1 CASSPAPGILLEKLFF
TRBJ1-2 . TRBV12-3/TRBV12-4 CASSLNGNYGYTF
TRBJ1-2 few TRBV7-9 CASSIRGGYTF
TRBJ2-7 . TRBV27 CASSLRTSGTYEQYF
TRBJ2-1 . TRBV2 CASSAAGGGDEQFF
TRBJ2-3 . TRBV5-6 CASSAGQGRTDTQYF
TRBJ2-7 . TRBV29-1 CSAGQVYEQYF
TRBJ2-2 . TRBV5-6 CASSLVSTNTGELFF
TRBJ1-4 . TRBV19 CASTTPGQGATNEKLFF
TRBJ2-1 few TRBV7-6 CASSLASSGGYNEQFF
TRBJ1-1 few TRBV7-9 CASSLDGTMNTEAFF
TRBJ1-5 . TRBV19 CASTKEVRGRGQPQHF
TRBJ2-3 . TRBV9 CASSVAYTDTQYF
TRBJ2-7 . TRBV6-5 CASTRTGGLSYEQYF
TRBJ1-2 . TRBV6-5 CASSTGGEYGYTF
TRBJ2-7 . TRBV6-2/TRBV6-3 CASSHPSTGATYEQYF
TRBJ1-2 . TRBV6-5 CASSSRTGDYGYTF
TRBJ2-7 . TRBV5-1 CASSSGQGGTYEQYF
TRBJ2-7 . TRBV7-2 CASSLSTSGGRSSYEQYF
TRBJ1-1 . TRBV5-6 CASRPRRDMNTEAFF
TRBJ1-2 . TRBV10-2 CASRDRGRRNGYTF
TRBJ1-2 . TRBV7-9 CASSKRDIVYGYTF
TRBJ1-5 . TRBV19 CASSIGQGWNQPQHF
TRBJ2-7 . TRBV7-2 CASSWGLGSSYEQYF
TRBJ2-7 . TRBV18 CASSPGLAGVEQYF
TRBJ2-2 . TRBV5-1 CASSLGPRTGNTGELFF
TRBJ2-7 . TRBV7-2 CASTLQFSYEQYF
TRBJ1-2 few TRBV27 CASSSSTGPLDYGYTF
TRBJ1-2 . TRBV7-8 CASSPRGDRTVNYGYTF
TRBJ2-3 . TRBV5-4 CASSLAKGALDTQYF
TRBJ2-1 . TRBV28 CASSLPPLNEQFF
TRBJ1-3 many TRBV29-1 CSVVRGSGNTIYF